This entry features one T cell receptor (beta chain) sequence. Its target is unknown. The DNA is left out, because the CDR3 cannot be placed on it with certainty; the CDR3 is given as TCRdb lists it. CDR1 SQVTM and CDR2 ANQGSEA come from the germline V gene. The CDR3 region is 11 residues in length, termini included. This sample stems from a study of T cell responses to AZD1222 COVID-19 vaccine. Clones were read by immunoSEQ multiplex PCR, and TCRdb kept only the in-frame ones, dropping some. The sample lists approximately 140,000 clones, around 94% seen once, with 1.3% in the top ten. Overall study results and limits: Of spike-specific TCRs, nearly half reportedly target regions left unmutated in variants. Spike was spanned by vaccine-associated CD4 TCRs, with dominance at 160-218 and 743-854.

V and J are TRBV29-1 and TRBJ1-5. This TCR was recovered from an adult in good health. Sequencing used peripheral blood, obtained on day 0 of AZD1222 vaccination. This chain's CDR3 is CSVGDGTPMHF.